This T cell receptor (beta chain) derives from a study of T-cell reconstitution after alpha-beta-depleted transplantation in children. This clonotype has a handful of counts. J was trimmed by 6 bases and V by 1 base; bases with no gene match: 11. CDR3 length: 16 residues. Germline assignment: CDR1 SGHRS and CDR2 YFSETQ. Unique molecular identifiers were used to barcode this TCRbeta library. TCRdb reanalysed the PCR reads using MiXCR and keeps one entry per CDR3 protein. The profile shows about 360,000 distinct CDR3 sequences, about an eighth of them singletons. The TCR was taken from a human donor who donated a stem cell graft to a child with Fanconi anemia. The sample consisted of PBMCs, taken from the stem cell graft. The rearrangement joins TRBV5-1 to TRBJ2-5; TRBD2 matches 8 bases. CDR3 sequence (DNA): TGCGCCAGCAGCTTGTTGTCGGGGGGGGATCAAAAGACCCAGTACTTC. The encoded protein is CASSLLSGGDQKTQYF.